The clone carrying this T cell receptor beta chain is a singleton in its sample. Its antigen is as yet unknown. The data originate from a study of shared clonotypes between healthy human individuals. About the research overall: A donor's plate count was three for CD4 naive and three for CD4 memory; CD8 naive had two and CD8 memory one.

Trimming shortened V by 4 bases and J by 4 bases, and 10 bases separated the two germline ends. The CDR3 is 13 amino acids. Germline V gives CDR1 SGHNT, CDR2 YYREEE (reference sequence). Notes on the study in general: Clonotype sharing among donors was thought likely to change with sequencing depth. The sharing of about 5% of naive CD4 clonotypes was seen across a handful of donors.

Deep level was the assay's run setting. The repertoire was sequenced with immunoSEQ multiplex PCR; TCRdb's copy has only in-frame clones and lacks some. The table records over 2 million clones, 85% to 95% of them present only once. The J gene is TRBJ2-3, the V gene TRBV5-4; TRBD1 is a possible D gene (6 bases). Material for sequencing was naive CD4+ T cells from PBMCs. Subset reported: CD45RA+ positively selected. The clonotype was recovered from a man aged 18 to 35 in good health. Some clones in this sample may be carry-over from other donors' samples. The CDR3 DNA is TGTGCCAGCAGCCGGGACACCTCAGATACGCAGTATTTT. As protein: CASSRDTSDTQYF.